Listed below are T cell receptor beta chains from one sample, sequenced in a study of T cells expressing NK-cell markers. TCRdb reprocessed the 5' RACE reads and keeps a single row for each CDR3 protein, giving no DNA. This listing includes 200,000 to 300,000 distinct CDR3 sequences. What was sequenced was blood T cells: a sorted CD56 or NKG2C T cell subset, CD4+ or CD8+ T cells, or bulk PBMC T cells (not recorded which). The source is a woman between 18 and 69 years old in good health. CDR3s include the opening cysteine and the closing phenylalanine or tryptophan. The order of the fields is V gene, J gene, CDR3 protein.

TRBV5-1	TRBJ1-5	CASSPGQGEQPQHF
TRBV11-2	TRBJ2-2	CASRMTGTATGELFF
TRBV7-2	TRBJ2-3	CASSSRTGGDTQYF
TRBV28	TRBJ2-4	CASSFLGAKNIQYF
TRBV7-8	TRBJ2-2	CASSLERTGNTGELFF
TRBV3-1	TRBJ1-1	CASSLQQGVTEAFF
TRBV24-1	TRBJ2-7	CATSDQTGAAEQYF
TRBV13	TRBJ2-7	CASSPPGSKRSIREQYF
TRBV9	TRBJ2-3	CASSGHALGDTQYF
TRBV28	TRBJ2-6	CASSLLGPVSSGANVLTF
TRBV20-1	TRBJ2-7	CSARTRLAGAYEQYF
TRBV7-2	TRBJ1-1	CASSLGSGSNTEAFF
TRBV11-1	TRBJ2-1	CASSLIWGDEQFF
TRBV20-1	TRBJ2-7	CSARGWRETYEQYF
TRBV11-2	TRBJ2-1	CASSLGDGGPYNEQFF
TRBV20-1	TRBJ2-5	CSARSTLEETQYF
TRBV7-3	TRBJ2-3	CASSLVSTDTQYF
TRBV4-3	TRBJ2-3	CASSQEGTYTDTQYF
TRBV29-1	TRBJ2-3	CSVDRASDTQYF
TRBV7-3	TRBJ1-3	CASSLRQGDTIYF
TRBV20-1	TRBJ2-7	CSASGTSGYYEQYF
TRBV20-1	TRBJ2-4	CSAIGDVASKNIQYF
TRBV20-1	TRBJ1-1	CSARSGRSQSNTEAFF
TRBV27	TRBJ1-2	CASSSYGQDGYTF
TRBV7-9	TRBJ1-3	CASSGESGNTIYF
TRBV12-3/TRBV12-4	TRBJ2-5	CATTRGVRETQYF
TRBV7-8	TRBJ2-7	CASSSSSPGKTYEQYF
TRBV29-1	TRBJ1-4	CSVEDRGEKLFF
TRBV12-3/TRBV12-4	TRBJ2-5	CASSSTGTPETQYF